Listed below are T cell receptor beta chains from one sample, sequenced in a study of blood T cells in healthy people across ages. MiXCR, applied by TCRdb to the 5' RACE reads, yields one record per CDR3 protein. The data contain over 600,000 distinct CDR3 sequences, around two fifths of them singletons. The material sequenced was blood. The source is a man of 80 years or more in good health. The CDR3 runs from the conserved cysteine through the conserved F or W. The D gene is left open where the match is weak. Size is omitted from some rows. Given values are once, few, many or a class for expanded clones.

NA	NA	TRBV10-3	TRBJ2-3	CAIGDASSIDTQYF	TGTGCCATCGGGGACGCCTCTAGCATAGATACGCAGTATTTT
NA	NA	TRBV27	TRBJ1-6	CASSPDSRHSPLHF	TGTGCCAGCAGTCCCGACAGCCGTCATTCACCCCTCCACTTT
TRBD1	NA	TRBV20-1	TRBJ2-5	CSARFAGGAREQYF	TGCAGTGCTAGATTTGCAGGGGGCGCGAGGGAGCAGTACTTC
NA	many	TRBV29-1	TRBJ2-1	CSVVQVWAGEQFF	TGCAGCGTTGTTCAGGTTTGGGCGGGCGAACAGTTCTTC
TRBD1	few	TRBV4-2	TRBJ2-5	CASSQTAGTGIGGQETQYF	TGTGCCAGCAGCCAAACGGCCGGGACAGGGATTGGGGGTCAGGAGACCCAGTACTTC
NA	few	TRBV28	TRBJ1-5	CASSFDEPQHF	TGTGCCAGCAGTTTCGATGAGCCCCAGCATTTT
TRBD2	many	TRBV9	TRBJ2-1	CASSVGWTSGDNEQFF	TGTGCCAGCAGCGTAGGGTGGACTAGCGGGGACAATGAGCAGTTCTTC
NA	once	TRBV5-1	TRBJ2-7	CASSPSGGLTTYEQYF	TGCGCCAGCAGCCCCTCAGGAGGGCTGACTACCTACGAGCAGTACTTC
TRBD2	NA	TRBV12-3/TRBV12-4	TRBJ2-7	CASSSAGGANYEQYF	TGTGCCAGCAGTTCAGCGGGAGGCGCTAACTACGAGCAGTACTTC
NA	few	TRBV18	TRBJ2-5	CASSPSFIQETQYF	TGTGCCAGCTCACCAAGCTTCATTCAAGAGACCCAGTACTTC
TRBD1	NA	TRBV24-1	TRBJ2-3	CATSDRTGAGSTDTQYF	TGTGCCACCAGTGATAGGACAGGGGCTGGTAGCACAGATACGCAGTATTTT
TRBD2	NA	TRBV7-9	TRBJ2-1	CAGSPRTSGGALNEQFF	TGTGCCGGCAGCCCCCGGACTAGCGGGGGGGCCTTAAATGAGCAGTTCTTC
TRBD1	once	TRBV20-1	TRBJ1-5	CSAEDRGRLPQHF	TGCAGTGCAGAAGACAGGGGGCGCCTGCCCCAGCATTTT
NA	NA	TRBV14	TRBJ1-4	CASSRDTTNEKLFF	TGTGCCAGCAGCCGGGATACAACTAATGAAAAACTGTTTTTT
NA	NA	TRBV24-1	TRBJ1-6	CATSAHRGRNHNTPLHF	TGTGCCACCAGCGCCCACCGTGGACGGAATCATAATACACCCCTCCACTTT
NA	few	TRBV10-3	TRBJ2-3	CAISEARPSGTDTQYF	TGTGCCATCAGTGAGGCCCGGCCTAGCGGCACAGATACGCAGTATTTT